This record concerns one TCR beta chain sequence. Sequencing used immunoSEQ multiplex PCR; TCRdb keeps in-frame clones, though not all of them. Of roughly 81,000 clones in the sample, around 83% were seen once. The sample comes from a study of blood T cell repertoires in COVID-19. Study as a whole: PBMCs, B-cell-depleted T cells, or T cells provided the cDNA or gDNA that made up the material.

The junction had 11 bases not matched to a gene; V was cut back by 0 bases and J by 13 bases. From germline, CDR1 is SGHTA and CDR2 FQGNSA. CDR3 length: 15 amino acids. This sequence was found in a woman aged 70-85 years with acute or convalescent COVID-19. The chain uses TRBV7-2 and TRBJ2-3, with TRBD2 matching 9 bases. The specimen sequenced was peripheral blood. The CDR3 reads CASSLALGSGGWKYF. The DNA for the CDR3 is TGTGCCAGCAGCTTAGCGCTTGGGAGCGGGGGGTGGAAGTATTTT.